This entry features one T cell receptor beta chain sequence. Its specificity is unknown. The record originates from a study of CD8+ T cells in alopecia areata. Once RNA had been extracted, it was reverse transcribed into cDNA to act as the sequencing template. The table came from immunoSEQ multiplex PCR; TCRdb's copy has only in-frame clones and leaves some out. This sample has 140,000 to 150,000 clones, with about 60% found just once. Study outcomes and limitations: Researchers reported that TCR sharing among patients proved less clear than in mice, possibly HLA-linked.

Lesional scalp punch biopsies and peripheral blood were collected from alopecia areata patients. Germline assignment: CDR1 SGHAT and CDR2 FQNNGV. This CDR3 spans 12 amino acids. V lost 5 bases, J lost 4 bases, and 9 bases lay in between. The sample was CD4+ T cells sorted from blood, taken at week 0. The chain joins TRBV11-2 to TRBJ2-7; D possibly corresponds to TRBD1 (6 bases). The receptor's source is a human donor with alopecia areata. This CDR3 reads CASSMDRYEQYF. The CDR3 DNA is TGTGCCAGCAGCATGGACAGATACGAGCAGTACTTC.